This T cell receptor (beta chain) originates from a study of T cells after somatic rescue of genetic block (dated by TCRdb to about 2020). A note on the overall study: What the study looked at was long-term robustness, specifically in a T-cell system that came about through somatic rescue of a genetic block in T-cell development.

For CDR1 and CDR2, the germline V gene (reference sequence) lists LNHDA and SQIVND. V is pared back by 3 bases and J by 2 bases, with 8 bases lying between the germline termini. Spanning cysteine to phenylalanine, the CDR3 consists of 15 amino acids. Of the read, only the CDR3 DNA is kept; its 45 bases are in frame from base 1. As concerns this clone: Its antigen has not been determined. Within one base of it there is no much larger clone, and no base qualities were kept.

The library came from the immunoSEQ multiplex PCR assay. TCRdb took this table from immuneACCESS and kept in-frame rearrangements with V and J called. Such tables lack part of the clones; where checked against another copy, unresolved V genes explain under half of the gap, and the rest is unexplained. This sample gives 55,000 to 75,000 clones in total; around 90% of them show up just once. Jointly, the top ten make up around 3% of the sample. The sample taken for sequencing was peripheral blood mononuclear cells (PBMCs). The V gene is TRBV19 and the J gene is TRBJ2-6, with TRBD1 perhaps the D gene, on 5 matching bases. This sequence originates from a man aged 35 to 55. The CDR3 loop reads CASSMGQPGANVLTF. The bases read TGTGCCAGTAGTATGGGGCAGCCTGGGGCCAACGTCCTGACTTTC.